A single sample is the source of the 14 T cell receptor beta chains below, sequenced in a study of T-cell reconstitution after alpha-beta-depleted transplantation in children. Unique molecular identifiers featured in how the TCRbeta library was prepared. TCRdb re-called the PCR reads with MiXCR, one entry per CDR3 protein. The sample records almost 600,000 distinct CDR3 sequences, 25% to 30% being singletons. This specimen was PBMCs, taken before TCRalphabeta/CD19-depleted stem cell transplant. The receptors shown here come from a boy less than two years old with Wiskott-Aldrich syndrome, due to receive a stem cell transplant.

The chain links TRBV27 to TRBJ2-2; 7 bases agree with TRBD1. This CDR3 has 15 amino acids. Germline V gene lookup returns CDR1 MNHEY and CDR2 SMNVEV (reference sequence). V was clipped by 6 bases and J by 4 bases; unmatched bases: 8. The CDR3 is CASSWYRGSTGELFF. The CDR3 DNA sequence: TGTGCCAGCAGCTGGTACAGGGGTAGCACCGGGGAGCTGTTTTTT.

The V gene is TRBV5-6, the J gene TRBJ2-1, with TRBD2 as a possible D gene (6 bases). V lost 4 bases, J lost 3 bases, and 17 bases lay in between. The CDR3 extends over 16 amino acids. CDR1 SGHDT and CDR2 YYEEEE come from the germline V gene. The CDR3 nucleotides are TGTGCCAGCAGCCTCTCGACTAGTCAGATCTACAATGAGCAGTTCTTC. Its translation is CASSLSTSQIYNEQFF.

The rearrangement uses TRBV12-3 or TRBV12-4 and TRBJ2-2, with D possibly matching TRBD2 (6 bases). This CDR3 is built from 13 residues. With 0 bases removed from V and 8 bases from J, the gap between germline ends came to 7 bases. CDR3 loop: CASSLAGRGELFF. The CDR3 DNA reads TGTGCCAGCAGTTTAGCAGGGAGGGGGGAGCTGTTTTTT.

The chain employs TRBV5-1 and TRBJ2-3; 9 nucleotides match TRBD2. J was trimmed by 2 bases and V by 0 bases; bases with no gene match: 4. Looked up from germline, CDR1 is SGHRS and CDR2 is YFSETQ. The CDR3 is 16 amino acids. The CDR3 DNA reads as TGCGCCAGCAGCTTGGAGCCTAGCGGGATCACAGATACGCAGTATTTT. Its translation is CASSLEPSGITDTQYF. Supplemented by reference TRBV5-1 and TRBJ2-3, the full variable domain reads KAGVTQTPRYLIKTRGQQVTLSCSPISGHRSVSWYQQTPGQGLQFLFEYFSETQRNKGNFPGRFSGRQFSNSRSEMNVSTLELGDSALYLCASSLEPSGITDTQYFGPGTRLTVL.

This clonotype was observed a handful of times. V gene TRBV29-1 combines with J gene TRBJ2-4; 9 bases agree with TRBD2. The germline V gene encodes CDR1 SQVTM and CDR2 ANQGSEA. J gave up 3 bases and V 7 bases, and 28 bases lay outside the gene matches. The CDR3 extends over 21 amino acids. CDR3 residues: CSAEWSGGQGPNSLVKNIQYF. The CDR3 coding sequence is TGCAGCGCCGAATGGAGCGGGGGGCAGGGGCCAAATTCCTTAGTCAAAAACATTCAGTACTTC.

The chain's CDR3 is CSALRAGGGSTDTQYF. The DNA of the CDR3 is TGCAGTGCCCTTCGGGCTGGGGGGGGATCCACAGATACGCAGTATTTT. The chain carries TRBV20-1 and TRBJ2-3, with TRBD2 identical over 7 bases. CDR1 and CDR2 (germline): DFQATT, SNEGSKA (reference sequence). The CDR3 is 16 residues long. The V and J ends lost 6 bases and 2 bases, in that order; junction bases with no gene match: 14.

This chain links TRBV5-1 with TRBJ2-2; 8 bases align to TRBD1. The CDR3 has 18 residues. V dropped 3 bases and J dropped 1; count of bases not matched to a gene: 11. CDR1 is SGHRS, CDR2 YFSETQ, per germline. CDR3 protein: CASSWQPGGPKNTGELFF. For the CDR3, the DNA is TGCGCCAGCAGCTGGCAACCAGGGGGCCCAAAGAACACCGGGGAGCTGTTTTTT.

The V gene is TRBV5-1, the J gene TRBJ2-2; 8 bases are shared with TRBD2. Germline CDR1 is SGHRS and CDR2 is YFSETQ. The CDR3 is made up of 16 amino acids. V was clipped by 1 base and J by 5 bases; unmatched bases: 7. DNA for the CDR3: TGCGCCAGCAGCTTGACCCCGGCGGGAGGAACCGGGGAGCTGTTTTTT. Protein product: CASSLTPAGGTGELFF.

This clonotype was detected only a few times. The chain combines TRBV11-1 with TRBJ2-7; D is unclear. From germline, CDR1 is SGHAT and CDR2 FQDESV (reference sequence). The germline V and J ends were trimmed by 5 bases and 5 bases, with 13 bases remaining between them. This CDR3 contains 13 residues. Written as DNA, the CDR3 is TGTGCCAGCAGCGAGACCAGGAACCACGAGCAGTACTTC. Translating it yields CASSETRNHEQYF.

The chain is built from TRBV7-8 and TRBJ1-1, with a possible D match to TRBD1 (5 bases). V was clipped by 2 bases and J by 3 bases, with 13 bases between them. The CDR3 is 15 residues long. Germline V CDR1 and CDR2: SGHVS, FQNEAQ. The CDR3 coding sequence is TGTGCCAGCAGCTTACCTACAGGTCGAGACACTGAAGCTTTCTTT. Translated, it gives CASSLPTGRDTEAFF. The full variable domain, in which reference TRBV7-8 and TRBJ1-1 provide the parts outside the CDR3, is GAGVSQSPRYKVAKRGQDVALRCDPISGHVSLFWYQQALGQGPEFLTYFQNEAQLDKSGLPSDRFFAERPEGSVSTLKIQRTQQEDSAVYLCASSLPTGRDTEAFFGQGTRLTVV.

For this clonotype: The junction differs from germline at one of its ends, possibly a read error. The chain links TRBV19 to TRBJ2-1, with 10 nucleotides matching TRBD2. This CDR3 has 14 residues. In germline, CDR1 is LNHDA, CDR2 SQIVND (reference sequence). CDR3: CATSMGLAGVEQFF. CDR3 DNA sequence: TGTGCCACTAGTATGGGGCTAGCGGGAGTTGAGCAGTTCTTC.

The chain joins TRBV6-5 to TRBJ2-5; D may be TRBD2 (5 bases). This CDR3 has 15 residues. V dropped 0 bases and J dropped 5 bases, with 13 bases sitting between them. Germline V gene lookup returns CDR1 MNHEY and CDR2 SVGAGI. CDR3 DNA sequence: TGTGCCAGCAGTTACTCGTTGGGGTCGGGGGAGACCCAGTACTTC. This encodes CASSYSLGSGETQYF.

This clonotype was seen only a few times. The V gene is TRBV5-5, the J gene TRBJ2-7; 12 bases fit TRBD2. The CDR3 length is 15 residues. Germline CDR1 SGHKS, CDR2 YYEKEE (reference sequence). Trimming cost V 3 bases and J 9 bases; bases outside gene matches: 10. The CDR3 region has the DNA TGTGCCAGCAGCTCCCTAGCGGGAGGGGAATTAATGCAGTACTTC. It encodes CASSSLAGGELMQYF.

This clonotype was recorded a few times. V is TRBV5-1 and J is TRBJ2-1, with D possibly being TRBD1 or TRBD2 (6 bases each). Per the germline V gene, CDR1 is SGHRS and CDR2 is YFSETQ. V lost 4 bases, J lost 6 bases, and 8 bases lay in between. This CDR3 contains 12 residues. CDR3: CASSRGANEQFF. CDR3 nucleotides: TGCGCCAGCAGCAGGGGGGCCAATGAGCAGTTCTTC.